This T cell receptor beta chain was captured by sequencing in a study of radiotherapy plus CTLA-4 blockade in lung cancer. Study details: Among enrolled patients, 15% to 20% responded and about 30% achieved disease control.

Germline V gene data show CDR1 as SGHRS and CDR2 as YFSETQ. There are 16 residues in the CDR3. The V and J ends lost 5 bases and 2 bases, in that order; junction bases with no gene match: 9. Of note for this clone: Its antigen remains unidentified.

Sequenced by immunoSEQ multiplex PCR; TCRdb stores in-frame clones only, minus some. The sample holds about 45,000 clones, roughly 60% seen once. Study-wide points: Strongest reported response predictors: early blood clone changes and post-radiation interferon-beta.

The rearrangement uses TRBV5-1 and TRBJ2-3; 9 bases map to TRBD2. The sequence derives from a human donor with non-small cell lung cancer who had a partial response to radiotherapy plus ipilimumab. The sequencing here drew on peripheral blood, taken from a patient treated with radiotherapy plus ipilimumab. CDR3 bases: TGCGCCAGCAGTGCTAGCGGGGAAGCCGCCACAGATACGCAGTATTTT. Its translation is CASSASGEAATDTQYF.